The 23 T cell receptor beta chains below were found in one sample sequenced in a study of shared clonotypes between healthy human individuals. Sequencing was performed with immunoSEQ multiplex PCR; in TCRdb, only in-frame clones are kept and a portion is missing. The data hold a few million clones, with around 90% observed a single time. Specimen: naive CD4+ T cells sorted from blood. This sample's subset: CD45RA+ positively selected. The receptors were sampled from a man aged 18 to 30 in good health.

The CDR3 DNA is TGTGCCAGCAGCCGCAGCGGGAGATTGTACAATGAGCAGTTCTTC. Its translation: CASSRSGRLYNEQFF. The chain employs TRBV5-4 and TRBJ2-1, with 8 nucleotides matching TRBD2. The germline gives CDR1 SGHNT, CDR2 YYREEE (reference sequence). Trimming at V came to 4 bases and at J to 4 bases, leaving 7 bases not matched to a gene. The CDR3 contains 15 residues.

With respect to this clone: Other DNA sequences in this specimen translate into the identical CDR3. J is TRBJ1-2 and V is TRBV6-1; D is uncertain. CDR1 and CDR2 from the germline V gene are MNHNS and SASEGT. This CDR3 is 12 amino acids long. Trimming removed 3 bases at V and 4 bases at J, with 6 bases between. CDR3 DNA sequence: TGTGCCAGCAGTGAGCGGGGCTATGGCTACACCTTC. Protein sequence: CASSERGYGYTF.

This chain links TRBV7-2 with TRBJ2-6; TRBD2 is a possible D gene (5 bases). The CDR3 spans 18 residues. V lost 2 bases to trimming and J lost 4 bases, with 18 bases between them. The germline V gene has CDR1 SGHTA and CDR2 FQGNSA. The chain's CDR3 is CASSLISGKGAGANVLTF. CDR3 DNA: TGTGCCAGCAGCTTAATTTCCGGGAAGGGAGCGGGGGCCAACGTCCTGACTTTC.

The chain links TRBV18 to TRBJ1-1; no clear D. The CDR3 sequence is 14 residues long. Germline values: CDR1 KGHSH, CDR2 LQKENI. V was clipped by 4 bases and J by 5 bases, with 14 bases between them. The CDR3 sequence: CASSQYVADTEAFF. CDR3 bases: TGTGCCAGCTCACAGTACGTTGCGGATACTGAAGCTTTCTTT.

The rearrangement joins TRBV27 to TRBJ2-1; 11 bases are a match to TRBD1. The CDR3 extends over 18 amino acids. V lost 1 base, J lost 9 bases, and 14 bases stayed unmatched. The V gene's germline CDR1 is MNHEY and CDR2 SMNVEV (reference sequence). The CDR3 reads CASSLLGYSGTGGTEQFF. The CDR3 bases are TGTGCCAGCAGTTTATTGGGTTATAGTGGGACAGGGGGGACTGAGCAGTTCTTC.

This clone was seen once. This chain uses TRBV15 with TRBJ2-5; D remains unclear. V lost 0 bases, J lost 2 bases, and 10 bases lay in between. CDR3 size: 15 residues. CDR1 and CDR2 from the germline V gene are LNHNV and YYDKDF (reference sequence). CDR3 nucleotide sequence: TGTGCCACCAGCAGAGATTGGGTAGGGCAAGAGACCCAGTACTTC. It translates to CATSRDWVGQETQYF.

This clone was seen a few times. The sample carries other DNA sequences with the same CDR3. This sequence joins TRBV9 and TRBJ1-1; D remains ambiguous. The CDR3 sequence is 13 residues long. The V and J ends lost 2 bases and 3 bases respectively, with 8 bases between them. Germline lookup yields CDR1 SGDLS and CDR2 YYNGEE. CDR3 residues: CASSVLGDTEAFF. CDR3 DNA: TGTGCCAGCAGCGTCCTCGGGGACACTGAAGCTTTCTTT.

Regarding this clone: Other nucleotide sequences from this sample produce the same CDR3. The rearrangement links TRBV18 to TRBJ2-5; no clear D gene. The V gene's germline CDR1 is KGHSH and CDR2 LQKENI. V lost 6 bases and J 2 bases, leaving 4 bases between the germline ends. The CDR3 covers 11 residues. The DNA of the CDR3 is TGTGCCAGCTCTTATCAAGAGACCCAGTACTTC. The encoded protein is CASSYQETQYF. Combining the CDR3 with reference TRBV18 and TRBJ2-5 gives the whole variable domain NAGVMQNPRHLVRRRGQEARLRCSPMKGHSHVYWYRQLPEEGLKFMVYLQKENIIDESGMPKERFSAEFPKEGPSILRIQQVVRGDSAAYFCASSYQETQYFGPGTRLLVL.

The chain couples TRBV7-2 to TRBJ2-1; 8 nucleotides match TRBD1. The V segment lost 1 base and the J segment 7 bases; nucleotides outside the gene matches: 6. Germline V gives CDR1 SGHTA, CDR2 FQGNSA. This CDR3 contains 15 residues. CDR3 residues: CASSLGPRGLNEQFF. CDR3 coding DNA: TGTGCCAGCAGCTTAGGGCCCAGGGGGCTAAATGAGCAGTTCTTC.

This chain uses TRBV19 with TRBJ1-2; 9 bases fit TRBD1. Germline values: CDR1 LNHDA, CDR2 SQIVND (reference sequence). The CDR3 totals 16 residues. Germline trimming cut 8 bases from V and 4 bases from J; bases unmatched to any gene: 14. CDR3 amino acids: CASRGRWTGEAYGYTF. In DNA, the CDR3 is TGTGCCAGTCGAGGCCGGTGGACAGGGGAGGCCTATGGCTACACCTTC.

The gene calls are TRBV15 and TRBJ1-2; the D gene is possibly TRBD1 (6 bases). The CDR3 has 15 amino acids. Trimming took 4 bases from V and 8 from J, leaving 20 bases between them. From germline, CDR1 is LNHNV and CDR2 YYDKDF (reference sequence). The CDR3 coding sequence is TGTGCCACCAGCATAAGGGACACCCCCTCGTGGGGCTACACCTTC. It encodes CATSIRDTPSWGYTF.

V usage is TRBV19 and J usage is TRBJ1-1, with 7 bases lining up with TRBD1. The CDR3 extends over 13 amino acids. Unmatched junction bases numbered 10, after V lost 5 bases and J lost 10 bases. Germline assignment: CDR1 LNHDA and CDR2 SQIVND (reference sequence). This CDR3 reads CASSQAAGGAAFF. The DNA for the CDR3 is TGTGCCAGTAGTCAGGCCGCAGGGGGTGCAGCTTTCTTT.

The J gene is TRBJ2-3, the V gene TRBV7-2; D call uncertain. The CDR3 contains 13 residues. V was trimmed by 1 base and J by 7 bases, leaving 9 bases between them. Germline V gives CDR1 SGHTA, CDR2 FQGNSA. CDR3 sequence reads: CASSLGNGYTQYF. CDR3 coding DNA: TGTGCCAGCAGCTTAGGAAATGGGTATACGCAGTATTTT.

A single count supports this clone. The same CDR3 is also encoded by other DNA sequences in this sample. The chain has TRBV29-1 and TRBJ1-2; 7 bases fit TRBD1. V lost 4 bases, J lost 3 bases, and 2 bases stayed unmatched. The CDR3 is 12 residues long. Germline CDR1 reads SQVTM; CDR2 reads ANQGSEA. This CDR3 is CSVGDRDYGYTF. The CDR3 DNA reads TGCAGCGTTGGTGACAGGGACTATGGCTACACCTTC.

Written as DNA, the CDR3 is TGTGCCAGCAGCTTAGGGACCTTAAGAGAGACCCAGTACTTC. This sequence encodes CASSLGTLRETQYF. The V and J genes are TRBV5-6 and TRBJ2-5, with D tentatively TRBD1 or TRBD2 (5 bases each). This CDR3 spans 14 amino acids. Germline CDR1 is SGHDT and CDR2 is YYEEEE. With 2 bases removed from V and 4 bases from J, the gap between germline ends came to 12 bases.

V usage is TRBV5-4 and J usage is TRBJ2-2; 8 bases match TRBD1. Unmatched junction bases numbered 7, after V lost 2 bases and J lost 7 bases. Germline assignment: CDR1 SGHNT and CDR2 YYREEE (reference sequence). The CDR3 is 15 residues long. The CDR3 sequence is CASSFGRGRVGELFF. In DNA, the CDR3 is TGTGCCAGCAGCTTCGGCAGGGGGCGGGTCGGGGAGCTGTTTTTT.

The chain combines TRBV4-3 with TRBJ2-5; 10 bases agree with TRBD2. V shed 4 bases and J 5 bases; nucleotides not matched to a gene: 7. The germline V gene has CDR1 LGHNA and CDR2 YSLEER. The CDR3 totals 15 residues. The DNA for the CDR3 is TGCGCCAGCAGCCTCTCTAGCGGGAGCGAGGAGACCCAGTACTTC. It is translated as CASSLSSGSEETQYF.

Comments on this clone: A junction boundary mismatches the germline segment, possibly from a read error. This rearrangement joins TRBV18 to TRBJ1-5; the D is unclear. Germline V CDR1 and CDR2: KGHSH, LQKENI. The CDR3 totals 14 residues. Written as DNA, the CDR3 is TGTGCCAGTTCACCGCAGATGAGCAATCAGCCCCAGCATTTT. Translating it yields CASSPQMSNQPQHF.

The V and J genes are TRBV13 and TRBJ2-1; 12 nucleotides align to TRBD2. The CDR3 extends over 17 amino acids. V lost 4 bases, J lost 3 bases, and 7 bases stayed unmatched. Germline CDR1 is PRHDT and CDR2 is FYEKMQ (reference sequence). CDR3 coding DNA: TGTGCCAGCAGCTCAAGGACTAGCGGGGACCACTACAATGAGCAGTTCTTC. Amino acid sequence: CASSSRTSGDHYNEQFF.

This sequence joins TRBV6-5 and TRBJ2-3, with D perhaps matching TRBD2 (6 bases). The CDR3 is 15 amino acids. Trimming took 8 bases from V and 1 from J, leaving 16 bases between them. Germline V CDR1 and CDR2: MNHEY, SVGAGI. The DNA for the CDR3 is TGTGCCAGCCCCAAGGAGGGGAATTGCACAGATACGCAGTATTTT. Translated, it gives CASPKEGNCTDTQYF.

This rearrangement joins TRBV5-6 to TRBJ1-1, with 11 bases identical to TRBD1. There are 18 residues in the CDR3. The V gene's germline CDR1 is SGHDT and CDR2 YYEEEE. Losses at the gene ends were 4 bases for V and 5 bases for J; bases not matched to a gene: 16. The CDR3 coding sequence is TGTGCCAGCAGCCCCGGACAGGGGGCGCTAGGGAAAAGGACTGAAGCTTTCTTT. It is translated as CASSPGQGALGKRTEAFF.

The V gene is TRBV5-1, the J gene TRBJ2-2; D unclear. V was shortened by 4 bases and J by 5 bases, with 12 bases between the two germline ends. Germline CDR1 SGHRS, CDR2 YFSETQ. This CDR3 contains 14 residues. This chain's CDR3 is CASSGTWLTGELFF. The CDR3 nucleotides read TGCGCCAGCAGCGGTACTTGGTTGACCGGGGAGCTGTTTTTT.

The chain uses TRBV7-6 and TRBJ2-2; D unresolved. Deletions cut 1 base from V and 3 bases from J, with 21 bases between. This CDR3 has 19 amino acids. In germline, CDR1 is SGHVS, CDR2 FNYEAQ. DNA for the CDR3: TGTGCCAGCAGCTTAGATTTTCCCGTCGGGCAGCATGACACCGGGGAGCTGTTTTTT. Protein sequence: CASSLDFPVGQHDTGELFF.